This is a list of T cell receptor beta chains from one sample in a study of metastatic and nonmetastatic thyroid tumors. TCRdb re-analyzed the PCR reads through MiXCR. This sample has under 20,000 clones, with about a quarter found just once. The source material was tumor tissue. The receptors derive from a female donor with papillary thyroid cancer or a benign thyroid nodule (not recorded which). Some clones in this sample may be carry-over from other donors' samples. The CDR3 runs from the conserved cysteine through the conserved F or W. Fields, in order: V gene, clone size, J gene, D gene, CDR3 DNA, CDR3 protein. The D gene is left open where the match is weak. The size field is filled for only some rows; it gives once, few, many or a size class.

TRBV20-1	-	TRBJ2-3	-	TGCAGTGCTAGGGAGGTACTCAACACAGATACGCAGTATTTT	CSAREVLNTDTQYF
TRBV5-5	medium-sized	TRBJ2-7	-	TGTGCCAGCACCACCGACGGGGCCTCCTACGAGCAGTACTTC	CASTTDGASYEQYF
TRBV6-1	-	TRBJ1-4	-	TGTGCCAGCTCAAAAGGGGATAATAATGAAAAACTGTTTTTT	CASSKGDNNEKLFF
TRBV12-3/TRBV12-4	-	TRBJ2-1	TRBD2	TGTGCCAGCAGTTTAGCGCGGGAGGGTCCTCTGAGTGAGCAGTTCTTC	CASSLAREGPLSEQFF
TRBV5-1	-	TRBJ2-7	TRBD1	TGCGCCAGCAGCACAGACGGGACAGGGGGCTCGTCCGAGCAGTACTTC	CASSTDGTGGSSEQYF
TRBV6-5	medium-sized	TRBJ1-2	-	TGTGCCAGCAGTTACTCGACGACGAGCGGAGGCTACACCTTC	CASSYSTTSGGYTF
TRBV5-6	many	TRBJ2-5	TRBD2	TGTGCCAGCAGCTTGTTCCGGGCTAGCGGGGGTCAAGAGACCCAGTACTTC	CASSLFRASGGQETQYF
TRBV5-5	-	TRBJ2-7	TRBD1	TGTGCCAGCAGCTTGGGTGAGACAGGGGAAAGGTACGAGCAGTACTTC	CASSLGETGERYEQYF
TRBV20-1	-	TRBJ2-1	-	TGCAGTGCTAGTATCGGGAGTAATGAGCAGTTCTTC	CSASIGSNEQFF
TRBV6-2/TRBV6-3	many	TRBJ1-4	-	TGTGCCAGCAGTTACTCAAGGACGGGAAAACTGTTTTTT	CASSYSRTGKLFF
TRBV7-2	many	TRBJ2-1	-	TGTGCCAGCAGCTTAGTTTCCACCAGATTCTACCTATACAATGAGCAGTTCTTC	CASSLVSTRFYLYNEQFF
TRBV20-1	many	TRBJ1-1	TRBD1	TGCAGTGCTAGTAGAGGACAGGCGAACACTGAAGCTTTCTTT	CSASRGQANTEAFF
TRBV11-2	-	TRBJ2-1	-	TGTGCCAGCAGCTTAGGAGGTGGAGGGGGCTTTTCGCATGATGAGCAGTTCTTC	CASSLGGGGGFSHDEQFF
TRBV7-9	many	TRBJ2-7	TRBD1	TGTGCCAGCAGCTTATCCGGGACAGACGAGCAGTACTTC	CASSLSGTDEQYF
TRBV5-1	-	TRBJ2-2	-	TGCGCCAGCAGCTTGACACACACCGGGGAGCTGTTTTTT	CASSLTHTGELFF
TRBV4-3	many	TRBJ2-1	TRBD1	TGCGCCAGCAGCCCAAGGGGGATTGGACAGGGTAGGGACAATGAGCAGTTCTTC	CASSPRGIGQGRDNEQFF
TRBV5-1	-	TRBJ2-1	-	TGCGCCAGCAGCTTGCTTGGGACGGCAACCTCCTACAATGAGCAGTTCTTC	CASSLLGTATSYNEQFF